One and the same sample provided the 6 T cell receptor beta chains below, sequenced in a study of T cell repertoires in cytomegalovirus infection. TCRdb processed the reads anew with MiXCR; each CDR3 protein has one entry. The sample yields around 120,000 distinct CDR3 sequences, 24% seen once. Antigens of these TCRs are unknown. The sample consisted of PBMCs, sequenced either directly or after in vitro stimulation (not recorded which). These receptors all come from a human donor in good health (CMV status not recorded). Some clones in this sample may be carry-over from other donors' samples.

This clonotype was observed many times. The chain uses TRBV7-2 and TRBJ2-1, with 11 bases fitting TRBD2. The CDR3 contains 16 residues. CDR1 is SGHTA, CDR2 FQGNSA, per germline. Unmatched junction bases numbered 8, after V lost 1 base and J lost 9 bases. The CDR3 sequence: CASSLEVSGRALEQFF. For the CDR3, the DNA is TGTGCCAGCAGCTTAGAGGTTAGCGGGAGGGCCCTTGAGCAGTTCTTC.

This clonotype has only a few counts. V and J are TRBV7-6 and TRBJ2-3; 7 nucleotides match TRBD2. In germline, CDR1 is SGHVS, CDR2 FNYEAQ. The CDR3 extends over 15 amino acids. Germline trimming cut 5 bases from V and 3 bases from J; bases unmatched to any gene: 8. The CDR3 DNA reads TGTGCCAGCAGCGCTTCTCTAGCGGAAACAGATACGCAGTATTTT. As protein: CASSASLAETDTQYF. Using reference TRBV7-6 and TRBJ2-3 for the parts outside the CDR3, the full variable domain is GAGVSQSPRYKVTKRGQDVALRCDPISGHVSLYWYRQALGQGPEFLTYFNYEAQQDKSGLPNDRFSAERPEGSISTLTIQRTEQRDSAMYRCASSASLAETDTQYFGPGTRLTVL.

This clonotype was seen more than once but under ten times. This rearrangement joins TRBV4-3 to TRBJ2-3; TRBD2 matches at 7 bases. CDR3 length equals 15 residues. Per the germline V gene, CDR1 is LGHNA and CDR2 is YSLEER. The J segment lost 5 bases and the V segment lost 8 bases, leaving 13 bases of the junction unmatched. This CDR3 reads CASPEVPGGRDTQYF. The CDR3 coding sequence is TGCGCCAGCCCCGAGGTTCCGGGAGGAAGAGATACGCAGTATTTT.

J is TRBJ2-3 and V is TRBV6-4; 10 positions agree with TRBD2. CDR1 and CDR2 from the germline V gene are MRHNA and SNTAGT. The CDR3 contains 17 residues. Losses at the gene ends were 8 bases for V and 3 bases for J; bases not matched to a gene: 14. The CDR3 loop reads CASVGASGRKRTDTQYF. The CDR3 DNA sequence: TGTGCCAGCGTCGGGGCTAGCGGGAGAAAGAGGACAGATACGCAGTATTTT.

This clonotype was picked up a small number of times. The chain recombines TRBV7-6 with TRBJ2-2, with D possibly TRBD1 on 6 matching bases. The germline V and J ends were trimmed by 5 bases and 2 bases, with 15 bases remaining between them. CDR3 length equals 16 residues. CDR1 and CDR2 from the germline V gene are SGHVS and FNYEAQ. The CDR3 protein is CASSTTGRSNTGELFF. In DNA, the CDR3 is TGTGCCAGCAGCACCACAGGGCGAAGTAACACCGGGGAGCTGTTTTTT.

In this sample, this clonotype turned up a few times. The chain couples TRBV7-2 to TRBJ2-7; no firm D call. This CDR3 has 14 amino acids. Germline CDR1 SGHTA, CDR2 FQGNSA. Deletions cut 2 bases from V and 0 bases from J, with 8 bases between. The CDR3 DNA reads TGTGCCAGCAGCTTACTTACTTACTCCTACGAGCAGTACTTC. Protein: CASSLLTYSYEQYF.